This TCR beta chain comes out of a study of identical twins. This clonotype was observed many times. The target antigen is unknown. TCRdb used MiXCR to reprocess the 5' RACE reads, holding one entry per CDR3 protein. Of under 250,000 distinct CDR3 sequences in the sample, around 10% were seen once. Looked up from germline, CDR1 is DFQATT and CDR2 is SNEGSKA (reference sequence). The CDR3 sequence is 16 residues long. Trimming removed 2 bases from V and 3 bases from J; junction bases left unmatched: 11. General study findings and limits: Cord blood's abundant beta clonotypes had fewer insertions, unlike memory repertoires. Twins' surplus sharing was weaker for beta out-of-frame sequences.

The TCR was taken from a woman between 18 and 29 years old in good health. The specimen was memory (CD45RO+) T cells sorted from blood. The V call is TRBV20-1, the J call TRBJ2-5; 8 nucleotides agree with TRBD1. This chain's CDR3 is CSARPQDRGGKETQYF. CDR3 in DNA: TGCAGTGCTAGACCACAAGACAGGGGAGGTAAAGAGACCCAGTACTTC.